Listed below are T cell receptor beta chains from one sample, sequenced in a study of T-cell memory formation after mild COVID-19. TCRdb processed the 5' RACE reads anew with MiXCR; each CDR3 protein has one entry. The data hold hundreds of thousands of distinct CDR3 sequences, with about a quarter observed a single time. Sequenced: PBMCs or a T cell subset sorted from them (not recorded which). The receptors come from an adult woman who had mild COVID-19 (a few samples of this study predate the infection). Cell type and time point are not known. Both conserved end residues are trimmed from each CDR3. Size values are once, few and many counts, or a class for expanded clones, and some rows have none.

clone_size cdr3_length v_call cdr3_aa
. 13 TRBV12-3/TRBV12-4 ASISGTRLSETQY
. 14 TRBV7-9 ASSPRGGRPSYEQY
. 13 TRBV18 ASSPAAQPRWGYT
few 9 TRBV4-1 ASSRGSEAF
. 12 TRBV11-1 ASSFTLAGREQF
few 12 TRBV30 AWHPGQGNTEAF
. 10 TRBV20-1 SATVRGETQY
few 8 TRBV9 ASSNTEAF
. 14 TRBV3-1 ASSQGGLAVQETQY
few 14 TRBV5-1 ASSLSSGGAQETQY
. 12 TRBV20-1 SARVALVYNEQF
. 10 TRBV9 ASSVMHNEQF
. 15 TRBV7-2 ASSLGVDGGTTDTQY
. 12 TRBV6-5 ASSSYGQGGELF
few 11 TRBV30 AWSVLAGALLS
few 18 TRBV7-8 ASSSYPIGLAGAGTDTQY
. 13 TRBV19 ASSSWDRGNTEAF
. 11 TRBV7-3 ASSPGQGVTQY
many 11 TRBV20-1 SARDPGWETQY
. 16 TRBV4-1 ASSQDRASGGLQETQY
few 12 TRBV7-9 ASRQTGGTDTQY
. 15 TRBV20-1 SARDPAAALVNTEAF
. 13 TRBV7-9 ASSPLPSGEETQY
many 11 TRBV12-3/TRBV12-4 ASRLTSGETQY
few 12 TRBV27 ASKQGQGNQPQH
few 14 TRBV9 ASSVSPRGDTGELF
. 15 TRBV10-2 ASSDKKDRGLQETQY
once 15 TRBV12-3/TRBV12-4 ASSPMTSGGLQETQY